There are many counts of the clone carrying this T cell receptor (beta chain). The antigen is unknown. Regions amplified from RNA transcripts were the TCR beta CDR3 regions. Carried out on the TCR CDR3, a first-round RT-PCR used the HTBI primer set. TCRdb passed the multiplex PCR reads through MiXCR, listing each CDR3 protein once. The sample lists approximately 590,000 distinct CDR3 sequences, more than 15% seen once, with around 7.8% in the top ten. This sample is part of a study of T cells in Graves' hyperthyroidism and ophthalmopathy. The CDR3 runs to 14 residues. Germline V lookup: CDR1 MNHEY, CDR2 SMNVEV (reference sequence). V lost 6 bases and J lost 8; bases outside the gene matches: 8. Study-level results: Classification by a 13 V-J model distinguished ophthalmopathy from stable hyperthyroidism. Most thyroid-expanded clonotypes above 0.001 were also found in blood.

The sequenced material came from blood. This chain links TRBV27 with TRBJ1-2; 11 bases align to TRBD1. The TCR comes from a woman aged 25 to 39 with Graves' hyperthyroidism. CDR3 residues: CASSWSDRGHGYTF. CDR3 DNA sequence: TGTGCCAGCAGCTGGTCGGACAGGGGGCACGGCTACACCTTC.